This T cell receptor beta chain was sequenced during a study of T cell responses to AZD1222 COVID-19 vaccine (dated by TCRdb to the early 2020s). Study-wide context: Because spike-specific TCR depth and breadth did not differ between the two schedules, AZD1222 recipients who got a second dose at roughly 4 weeks were pooled with those who got a second dose at roughly 12 weeks. TCR sequencing was performed for approximately 240 trial participants, of whom some 200 were given two doses of AZD1222 and around 26 were given two doses of MenACWY control vaccine. Enrollment into the trials was organized by age into subgroups of 18-55, 56-69 and 70-plus years, and those subgroups contained around 150, 28 and 57 TCR-sequenced participants, respectively. Overall study outcomes, separate from this receptor: Spike-specific TCR breadth and depth rose significantly after two AZD1222 doses compared with day 0 and with MenACWY recipients. CD4 TCRs associated with the vaccine covered the entire spike protein, and the dominant responses were in regions 160-218 and 743-854. Epitopes outside the regions mutated in the B.1.351 and B.1.1.7 variants were reportedly recognized by nearly half of the unique spike-specific TCRs. Most participants were white British and females outnumbered males, and the authors suggested that clonal diversity may have been underestimated. Because no samples from the day 14 peak response were available, repertoires could be characterized only after the peak T cell response. Conclusions about previously exposed vaccinees are limited because only a handful of AZD1222 recipients were SARS-CoV-2 seropositive at baseline. In the small 56-69-year group, the increase in depth fell short of significance, most likely because of low power.

Reading the label with the study, this specimen's time point is: baseline before first vaccination. The vaccinee samples were drawn from two UK trials, COV001 and COV002, one of which was a single-blind randomized controlled phase 2/3 trial testing AZD1222 (ChAdOx1 nCoV-19) in healthy adults. For TCRbeta chain sequencing, PBMC samples from trial participants were taken at day 0 and at day 28 after the second dose. As concerns this clone: It lacks a known antigen. Base qualities were left out, and no much larger clone turns up one base away.

The CDR3 regions of human TCRbeta chains were analyzed by immunosequencing. In the source study's methods: Repertoire TCRs were matched against a reference library of SARS-CoV-2-specific TCRs generated with the MIRA antigen-specificity platform. Breadth was defined as the fraction of unique TCRs that were SARS-CoV-2-associated, and depth was defined as the fraction of total T cells that were SARS-CoV-2-associated. Using the MIRA data, each spike-specific TCR was assigned both to the spike region to which the TCR was reactive and to a CD4 or CD8 class. Log10-transformed breadth and depth values were compared by one-way ANOVA with Sidak's multiple comparisons tests. Held by TCRdb, this immuneACCESS table contains in-frame sequences only and omits some clones. Under half of the omission traces to an unresolved V gene where checked; the cause of the rest is unknown. Clone size and V and J calls were adopted from that table, with D and trimming inferred from the DNA. The sample has 65,000 to 85,000 clones on record, approximately 90% of them singletons. The ten top clones hold approximately 11% of the sample.

As encoded in the germline V gene, CDR1 is MNHNS while CDR2 is SASEGT. V is trimmed back by 3 bases and J by 4 bases, and the junction contains 5 bases that no gene match accounts for. The CDR3 covers 15 residues, taking in both the cysteine and the phenylalanine. Only the CDR3 DNA stays, 45 bases, in frame from base 1. In this chain, TRBV6-1 is recombined with TRBJ1-1, and TRBD1 aligns with 10 junction nucleotides. This receptor was obtained from an adult in good health. Here the sequenced sample was peripheral blood, taken on day 0 of AZD1222 vaccination. The DNA sequence is TGTGCCAGCAGTGAGACAGGGGGCGCGGGCACTGAAGCTTTCTTT. It specifies CASSETGGAGTEAFF.